The present TCR beta chain was sequenced within a study of cytomegalovirus exposure and HLA in healthy donors. Notes on the study in general: Later analysis found that TCR beta chains associated with HLA were more clonally expanded than other, equally common chains. Both high specificity and high sensitivity reportedly marked the classifier's diagnosis of cytomegalovirus status. Fewer N-insertions (relative to the roughly 670-donor mean) were reportedly seen in an Asian-associated ancestry cluster in a later analysis.

About this clone itself: No antigen is known for it.

The V gene end was trimmed by 4 bases and the J gene end by 2 bases; junction bases not matched to a gene: 10. Germline V lookup: CDR1 MNHEY, CDR2 SVGAGI. The CDR3 length is 16 residues. 13 Jbeta primers and 60 Vbeta primers were used for the PCR. This table comes from immunoSEQ multiplex PCR, and its TCRdb copy is limited to in-frame clones, with some not included. Found here are hundreds of thousands of clones, around four fifths of them singletons; the top ten hold 3.5% to 4%. This chain links TRBV6-5 with TRBJ2-7, with 8 bases aligning to TRBD1. This receptor was taken from a male donor in good health and CMV-seronegative. The specimen sequenced was PBMCs. CDR3 bases: TGTGCCAGCAGTTTACTTGCACCGGGACAGGCCTACGAGCAGTACTTC. Protein product: CASSLLAPGQAYEQYF.